These 18 T cell receptor beta chains were sequenced from one sample in a study of blood T cell repertoires in COVID-19. Generated by immunoSEQ multiplex PCR, the TCRdb table keeps only in-frame clones and is missing some. The table records fewer than 100,000 clones, approximately 90% of them present only once. The material sequenced was peripheral blood. The receptors shown here come from a man aged 65 to 79 with acute or convalescent COVID-19.

This chain connects TRBV6-6 to TRBJ2-7; D ambiguous. V dropped 2 bases and J dropped 0 bases, with 8 bases sitting between them. The CDR3 runs to 14 residues. Per germline, CDR1 MNHNY and CDR2 SVGAGI (reference sequence). The DNA of the CDR3 is TGTGCCAGCAGTTACAGGCCTAGCTCCTACGAGCAGTACTTC. This sequence encodes CASSYRPSSYEQYF.

The chain recombines TRBV5-6 with TRBJ1-3; no clear D gene. V was pared by 5 bases and J by 2 bases, with 11 bases between. The CDR3 is made up of 14 amino acids. The V gene's germline CDR1 is SGHDT and CDR2 YYEEEE. The CDR3 DNA is TGTGCCAGCAGTCGCGCAGGTACTGGAAACACCATATATTTT. This translates into CASSRAGTGNTIYF. The full variable domain, its missing parts supplied by reference TRBV5-6 and TRBJ1-3, is DAGVTQSPTHLIKTRGQQVTLRCSPKSGHDTVSWYQQALGQGPQFIFQYYEEEERQRGNFPDRFSGHQFPNYSSELNVNALLLGDSALYLCASSRAGTGNTIYFGEGSWLTVV.

The rearrangement uses TRBV21-1 and TRBJ2-7; the table's D call TRBD2 went unverified against the DNA. TRBV21-1 is described as a pseudogene. The CDR3 has 15 amino acids. The CDR3, as DNA: TGTGCCAGCAGCAAAGGGAACTCGCCTAGGCGCGAGCAGTACTTC. Translating gives CASSKGNSPRREQYF.

The rearrangement uses TRBV6-5 and TRBJ1-4, with no clear D. Germline V gives CDR1 MNHEY, CDR2 SVGAGI. This CDR3 is built from 14 residues. V lost 4 bases and J 5 bases, leaving 11 bases between the germline ends. CDR3 bases: TGTGCCAGCAGTTCCCGGCCGGGGAATGAAAAACTGTTTTTT. The encoded protein is CASSSRPGNEKLFF.

The chain combines TRBV6-1 with TRBJ1-6; the match to TRBD1 covers 10 bases. The CDR3 contains 14 residues. The junction had 1 base not matched to a gene; V was cut back by 3 bases and J by 8 bases. CDR1 and CDR2 from the germline V gene are MNHNS and SASEGT. CDR3 region: CASSEDRGYSPLHF. For the CDR3, the DNA is TGTGCCAGCAGTGAGGACAGGGGGTATTCACCCCTCCACTTT.

The rearrangement joins TRBV4-1 to TRBJ2-7, with TRBD1 as a possible D gene (5 bases). There are 15 residues in the CDR3. With 0 bases removed from V and 2 bases from J, the gap between germline ends came to 11 bases. Per germline, CDR1 MGHRA and CDR2 YSYEKL. CDR3 bases: TGCGCCAGCAGCCAAGATGGGGCCAAGGCCTACGAGCAGTACTTC. The encoded protein is CASSQDGAKAYEQYF.

The V gene is TRBV5-4, the J gene TRBJ1-5; D gene unclear. The ends were cut back, 3 bases at V and 4 bases at J, with 8 bases in the middle. Germline V gene sequence: CDR1 SGHNT, CDR2 YYREEE (reference sequence). The CDR3 runs to 13 residues. This chain's CDR3 is CASSSGLNQPQHF. CDR3 DNA: TGTGCCAGCAGCTCTGGACTTAATCAGCCCCAGCATTTT.

The chain joins TRBV28 to TRBJ2-3; TRBD2 aligns across 7 bases. CDR1 is MDHEN, CDR2 SYDVKM, per germline. CDR3 size: 14 residues. V lost 7 bases and J lost 3; bases outside the gene matches: 7. CDR3 sequence reads: CASTFRGVTDTQYF. CDR3 nucleotides: TGTGCCAGCACTTTTCGGGGGGTAACAGATACGCAGTATTTT.

The chain has TRBV2 and TRBJ1-5; no reliable D call. Trimming took off 5 bases at V and 3 bases at J, with 5 bases between the two ends. Per the germline V gene, CDR1 is SNHLY and CDR2 is FYNNEI. The CDR3 consists of 12 residues. Here the CDR3 reads CASSRDNQPQHF. CDR3 DNA sequence: TGTGCCAGCAGTCGGGACAATCAGCCCCAGCATTTT.

The chain carries TRBV6-5 and TRBJ1-1; maybe TRBD1 (6 bases). V was trimmed by 0 bases and J by 4 bases, leaving 9 bases between them. CDR3 size: 14 residues. Germline V gene sequence: CDR1 MNHEY, CDR2 SVGAGI. CDR3 sequence (DNA): TGTGCCAGCAGTTACTCAGGGGGGGGCACTGAAGCTTTCTTT. Amino acids: CASSYSGGGTEAFF.

The CDR3 DNA reads as TGTGCCAGCAGTGGGCGGGGGGGGACCCAGTACTTC. Protein sequence: CASSGRGGTQYF. The chain recombines TRBV2 with TRBJ2-5, with 9 bases lining up with TRBD2. The V gene end was trimmed by 4 bases and the J gene end by 7 bases; junction bases not matched to a gene: 1. The germline gives CDR1 SNHLY, CDR2 FYNNEI. The CDR3 contains 12 residues.

This clone came up once. The chain uses TRBV7-3 and TRBJ2-2; D may be TRBD2 (5 bases). This CDR3 has 15 residues. V was pared by 3 bases and J by 5 bases, with 13 bases between. The germline gives CDR1 SGHTA, CDR2 FQGTGA. The DNA for the CDR3 is TGTGCCAGCAGCTTGTATGGGCCGGGGACCGGGGAGCTGTTTTTT. The encoded protein is CASSLYGPGTGELFF.

V usage is TRBV29-1 and J usage is TRBJ2-5; D possibly corresponds to TRBD2 (7 bases). This CDR3 spans 13 amino acids. Germline V gene lookup returns CDR1 SQVTM and CDR2 ANQGSEA. V gave up 4 bases and J gave up 5 bases, with 14 bases separating them. The CDR3 protein is CSVVRGGRETQYF. The CDR3 DNA reads as TGCAGCGTTGTGAGGGGGGGCAGGGAGACCCAGTACTTC.

The CDR3 sequence: CASSYSKGVAYGYTF. The CDR3 DNA is TGTGCCAGCAGTTACTCGAAAGGGGTGGCCTATGGCTACACCTTC. The genes are TRBV6-5 and TRBJ1-2; a possible D gene is TRBD1 (5 bases). The CDR3 contains 15 residues. Per the germline V gene, CDR1 is MNHEY and CDR2 is SVGAGI. V was trimmed by 0 bases and J by 4 bases, leaving 12 bases between them.

This chain joins TRBV28 and TRBJ1-1; D is ambiguous. The CDR3 is 13 amino acids. V was cut by 5 bases and J by 7 bases, with 14 bases left in between. Looked up from germline, CDR1 is MDHEN and CDR2 is SYDVKM. The CDR3 here is CASSERTTYEAFF. The CDR3 DNA reads TGTGCCAGCAGTGAGAGAACCACTTATGAAGCTTTCTTT.

The J gene is TRBJ2-5, the V gene TRBV21-1; the D call in the table, TRBD2, was not verified against the DNA. TRBV21-1 corresponds to a pseudogene. CDR3 length equals 14 residues. In DNA, the CDR3 is TGTGCCAGCAGCATCCCGGGGGGCCAAGAGACCCAGTACTTC. Translating gives CASSIPGGQETQYF.

This chain joins TRBV5-1 and TRBJ1-6; 7 nucleotides line up with TRBD1. Trimming at V came to 4 bases and at J to 14 bases, leaving 9 bases not matched to a gene. CDR1 is SGHRS and CDR2 is YFSETQ in the germline V gene. CDR3 length: 13 residues. CDR3 residues: CASSERQGRTLHF. CDR3 nucleotide sequence: TGCGCCAGCAGCGAACGACAGGGTAGGACCCTCCACTTT.

The rearrangement uses TRBV30 and TRBJ1-1; D is unresolved. The CDR3 has 11 residues. Trimming removed 2 bases at V and 8 bases at J, with 9 bases between. Germline CDR1 is GTSNPN and CDR2 is SVGIG (reference sequence). CDR3 bases: TGTGCCTGGAGTCCCAACGGGGAAGCTTTCTTT. This codes for CAWSPNGEAFF.